Below, 28 T cell receptor beta chains from the same sample are listed, as sequenced in a study of OX40 agonist ivuxolimab in advanced cancers. Library preparation used the immunoSEQ multiplex PCR assay. TCRdb's version of the immuneACCESS table is confined to in-frame rearrangements and falls short of the full clone set. An unresolved V gene accounts for under half of the shortfall where checked; the remainder is of unknown origin. This sample lists 65,000 to 85,000 clones; about 85% were detected once. In total, the top ten clones hold roughly 3% of the sample. The sample in question was CD4+ or CD8+ T cells sorted from blood, obtained in a trial of the OX40 agonist ivuxolimab. The receptors derive from an adult with an advanced solid tumor such as melanoma, head and neck, liver or kidney cancer.

The gene calls are TRBV4-2 and TRBJ2-7; 11 nucleotides match TRBD2. Per germline, CDR1 LGHNA and CDR2 YNFKEQ. There are 17 residues in the CDR3. Trimming removed 1 base from V and 2 bases from J; junction bases left unmatched: 7. The DNA of the CDR3 is TGTGCCAGCAGCCAAGCGGAGACTAGCGGGATAGCCTACGAGCAGTACTTC. It encodes CASSQAETSGIAYEQYF.

The V gene is TRBV6-5, the J gene TRBJ1-2, with D maybe TRBD1 (6 bases). The CDR3 covers 13 residues. The V and J ends lost 6 bases and 5 bases respectively, with 13 bases between them. The germline V gene has CDR1 MNHEY and CDR2 SVGAGI. This CDR3 is CASRITQGYGYTF. CDR3 bases: TGTGCCAGCAGAATCACACAGGGTTATGGCTACACCTTC.

The V call is TRBV25-1, the J call TRBJ1-2; no clear D. Trimming took 5 bases from V and 7 from J, leaving 14 bases between them. Germline V gene sequence: CDR1 MGHDK, CDR2 SYGVNS. This CDR3 contains 13 residues. CDR3 DNA: TGTGCCAGCAGTCTGGGGAGTAGGGCTGGCTACACCTTC. As protein: CASSLGSRAGYTF.

The chain has TRBV11-2 and TRBJ2-1; 12 bases map to TRBD2. The V and J ends lost 5 bases and 0 bases, in that order; junction bases with no gene match: 11. Per the germline V gene, CDR1 is SGHAT and CDR2 is FQNNGV. CDR3 length equals 19 residues. The CDR3 sequence is CASSPRVTSGGSSYNEQFF. The CDR3 region has the DNA TGTGCCAGCAGCCCCCGCGTCACTAGCGGGGGGAGCTCCTACAATGAGCAGTTCTTC.

This chain links TRBV11-3 with TRBJ1-2; maybe TRBD1 (6 bases). Trimming left V 5 bases short and J 2 bases short, with 12 bases between. Germline lookup yields CDR1 SGHNT and CDR2 YENEEA. This CDR3 is 14 amino acids long. The CDR3 is CASSEQQGNYGYTF. The CDR3 DNA sequence: TGTGCCAGCAGCGAACAACAGGGAAACTATGGCTACACCTTC.

The chain couples TRBV2 to TRBJ2-7, with 14 bases that match TRBD2. The trim removed 6 bases at V and 7 bases at J, leaving 17 bases unmatched. The CDR3 totals 18 residues. Germline CDR1 reads SNHLY; CDR2 reads FYNNEI. CDR3 region: CASSGTLGTSGSRTEQYF. The CDR3 region has the DNA TGTGCCAGCAGCGGGACCCTGGGGACTAGCGGGAGTAGGACGGAGCAGTACTTC.

This clone has a handful of counts. The gene calls are TRBV11-2 and TRBJ1-2; a weak D match, TRBD1 (6 bases). CDR1 is SGHAT and CDR2 is FQNNGV in the germline V gene. Trimming stripped 5 bases from V and 1 base from J, with 11 bases between. The CDR3 loop spans 14 amino acids. CDR3 residues: CASSLQGVNYGYTF. The CDR3 DNA reads as TGTGCCAGCAGCCTACAGGGTGTTAACTATGGCTACACCTTC.

This chain uses TRBV2 with TRBJ1-2, with a possible D match to TRBD1 (5 bases). CDR3 length: 15 residues. Trimming took 6 bases from V and 5 from J, leaving 19 bases between them. CDR1 and CDR2 from the germline V gene are SNHLY and FYNNEI. The CDR3 reads CASSSAGREAYGYTF. CDR3 nucleotides: TGTGCCAGCAGCTCCGCGGGACGGGAGGCTTATGGCTACACCTTC.

On this clone itself: At one end the junction does not follow the germline gene, possibly because of a read error. The CDR3 region is CASSLAPGQGADHF. CDR3 in DNA: TGTGCCAGCAGCTTAGCACCGGGACAGGGGGCCGACCACTTC. V and J are TRBV7-2 and TRBJ2-5; 12 bases fit TRBD1. This CDR3 has 14 residues. Germline CDR1 reads SGHTA; CDR2 reads FQGNSA.

This rearrangement joins TRBV7-8 to TRBJ2-1, with D perhaps matching TRBD2 (6 bases). The CDR3 totals 15 residues. Germline CDR1 reads SGHVS; CDR2 reads FQNEAQ. The V end was cut by 7 bases, the J end by 5 bases, with 18 bases between. The DNA for the CDR3 is TGTGCCAGCACCTTCCCGGGACTCTGGAACAATGAGCAGTTCTTC. Its translation: CASTFPGLWNNEQFF. Supplemented by reference TRBV7-8 and TRBJ2-1, the full variable domain reads GAGVSQSPRYKVAKRGQDVALRCDPISGHVSLFWYQQALGQGPEFLTYFQNEAQLDKSGLPSDRFFAERPEGSVSTLKIQRTQQEDSAVYLCASTFPGLWNNEQFFGPGTRLTVL.

This chain connects TRBV4-1 to TRBJ1-6; no reliable D call. The CDR3 consists of 14 residues. From germline, CDR1 is MGHRA and CDR2 YSYEKL. V was cut by 1 base and J by 9 bases, with 10 bases left in between. CDR3 in amino acids: CASSQVTVSSPLHF. CDR3 DNA: TGCGCCAGCAGCCAAGTCACAGTCAGTTCACCCCTCCACTTT.

The rearrangement links TRBV6-4 to TRBJ2-1, with D possibly being TRBD2 (5 bases). This CDR3 contains 16 residues. Trimming stripped 5 bases from V and 0 bases from J, with 14 bases between. Per germline, CDR1 MRHNA and CDR2 SNTAGT. The CDR3 DNA reads as TGTGCCAGCAGTAATACCGGGAAGAGCTCCTACAATGAGCAGTTCTTC. Amino acid sequence: CASSNTGKSSYNEQFF.

V is TRBV5-1 and J is TRBJ2-2; D might be TRBD1 (5 bases). The V gene's germline CDR1 is SGHRS and CDR2 YFSETQ. This CDR3 contains 14 residues. V was shortened by 2 bases and J by 8 bases, with 13 bases between the two germline ends. CDR3: CASSFIGQGGELFF. DNA of the CDR3: TGCGCCAGCAGCTTTATTGGACAAGGGGGGGAGCTGTTTTTT.

The rearrangement joins TRBV5-5 to TRBJ1-5; 11 bases fit TRBD1. CDR1 and CDR2 (germline): SGHKS, YYEKEE (reference sequence). Trimming took 0 bases from V and 6 from J; bases not matched to a gene: 2. The CDR3 sequence is 15 residues long. The chain's CDR3 is CASSLAGTGGQPQHF. CDR3 nucleotide sequence: TGTGCCAGCAGCTTGGCAGGGACAGGGGGTCAGCCCCAGCATTTT.

Worth noting for this clone: The junction departs from germline at one end; a sequencing error may be responsible. The CDR3 sequence: CASSLSRESGNTIYF. CDR3 bases: TGTGCTAGCAGCTTAAGTAGGGAGTCTGGAAACACCATATATTTT. The V gene is TRBV7-7, the J gene TRBJ1-3; D is uncertain. CDR1 SSHAT and CDR2 FNYEAQ come from the germline V gene (reference sequence). The CDR3 spans 15 residues.

This rearrangement joins TRBV5-4 to TRBJ2-3; TRBD2 matches 14 bases. The CDR3 contains 18 residues. Germline lookup yields CDR1 SGHNT and CDR2 YYREEE (reference sequence). Germline trimming cut 4 bases from V and 6 bases from J; bases unmatched to any gene: 13. CDR3 DNA sequence: TGTGCCAGCAGCCTGAAGGGACTAGCGGGGGTTGCTGGGGATACGCAGTATTTT. Translated, it gives CASSLKGLAGVAGDTQYF. Full variable domain (outside the CDR3, taken from reference TRBV5-4 and TRBJ2-3): ETGVTQSPTHLIKTRGQQVTLRCSSQSGHNTVSWYQQALGQGPQFIFQYYREEENGRGNFPPRFSGLQFPNYSSELNVNALELDDSALYLCASSLKGLAGVAGDTQYFGPGTRLTVL.

The chain has TRBV5-4 and TRBJ2-7; D is ambiguous. V lost 4 bases and J lost 1, with 21 bases in between. The length of the CDR3 is 17 residues. Germline V lookup: CDR1 SGHNT, CDR2 YYREEE (reference sequence). CDR3 DNA sequence: TGTGCCAGCAGCCGTCTGGACGGGCTGAGACGGTCCTACGAGCAGTACTTC. This codes for CASSRLDGLRRSYEQYF.

A word on this clone: Germline is not matched at one junction end, which may reflect a read error. V gene TRBV7-7 combines with J gene TRBJ2-2; D perhaps matches TRBD2 (5 bases). This CDR3 contains 13 residues. Germline-derived CDR1 and CDR2 are SSHAT and FNYEAQ (reference sequence). The CDR3 loop is CASSQSGSGELFF. CDR3 nucleotides: TGTGCTAGCAGTCAGTCGGGGTCCGGGGAGCTGTTTTTT. The whole variable domain, filled in from reference TRBV7-7 and TRBJ2-2, reads GAGVSQSPRYKVTKRGQDVTLRCDPISSHATLYWYQQALGQGPEFLTYFNYEAQPDKSGLPSDRFSAERPEGSISTLTIQRTEQRDSAMYRCASSQSGSGELFFGEGSRLTVL.

V usage is TRBV7-3 and J usage is TRBJ1-5, with D uncertain. V lost 4 bases and J lost 5, with 9 bases in between. The CDR3 spans 13 residues. The V gene's germline CDR1 is SGHTA and CDR2 FQGTGA. Written as DNA, the CDR3 is TGTGCCAGCAGCTCCCTACCCGATCAGCCCCAGCATTTT. This encodes CASSSLPDQPQHF.

This chain uses TRBV2 with TRBJ1-5; TRBD1 aligns across 8 bases. CDR1 SNHLY and CDR2 FYNNEI come from the germline V gene. The ends lost 5 bases at V and 13 bases at J; junction bases unmatched: 13. The CDR3 covers 14 residues. This chain's CDR3 is CASSITGTGGSQHF. The CDR3 DNA is TGTGCCAGCAGTATCACCGGGACAGGAGGGTCTCAGCATTTT.

The V gene is TRBV5-4, the J gene TRBJ1-4; 7 nucleotides match TRBD1. V was pared by 4 bases and J by 3 bases, with 3 bases of the junction left unmatched. Per the germline V gene, CDR1 is SGHNT and CDR2 is YYREEE (reference sequence). CDR3 length: 14 amino acids. The CDR3 region is CASSVGQPNEKLFF. The CDR3 region has the DNA TGTGCCAGCAGCGTGGGACAGCCTAATGAAAAACTGTTTTTT.

The rearrangement links TRBV2 to TRBJ1-1; tentatively, D is TRBD1 (5 bases). The germline V gene has CDR1 SNHLY and CDR2 FYNNEI. Between the trimmed V and J ends, which lost 6 bases and 5 bases, there was a span of 13 bases. This CDR3 has 13 amino acids. CDR3 DNA sequence: TGTGCCAGCAGCCCCGAGGGGCTGACTGAAGCTTTCTTT. This translates into CASSPEGLTEAFF.

This sequence joins TRBV6-5 and TRBJ1-3; TRBD1 agrees at 8 bases. CDR3 size: 15 residues. Germline V lookup: CDR1 MNHEY, CDR2 SVGAGI. Unmatched junction bases numbered 5, after V lost 3 bases and J lost 4 bases. CDR3 bases: TGTGCCAGCAGTTATCAGGGGGCCGGGGGAAACACCATATATTTT. It yields the protein CASSYQGAGGNTIYF.

The rearrangement joins TRBV18 to TRBJ2-7, with TRBD2 matching 8 bases. The CDR3 loop spans 15 amino acids. J was trimmed by 2 bases and V by 0 bases; bases with no gene match: 3. Germline CDR1 and CDR2: KGHSH and LQKENI. CDR3: CASSPPSGGAYEQYF. CDR3 sequence (DNA): TGTGCCAGCTCACCACCGTCGGGAGGGGCCTACGAGCAGTACTTC.

This clone was found once. The V call is TRBV27, the J call TRBJ1-2; 11 bases match TRBD1. Germline CDR1 MNHEY, CDR2 SMNVEV (reference sequence). Trimming took 5 bases from V and 8 from J; bases not matched to a gene: 16. There are 17 residues in the CDR3. CDR3 bases: TGTGCCAGCAGTCCCGGGACAGGGGGGGCCCCCCGCTGGGGCTACACCTTC. It translates to CASSPGTGGAPRWGYTF.

This clone was observed a single time. The V and J genes are TRBV11-2 and TRBJ2-2; 15 bases are shared with TRBD2. The CDR3 has 15 residues. V shed 6 bases and J 6 bases; nucleotides not matched to a gene: 2. From germline, CDR1 is SGHAT and CDR2 FQNNGV. CDR3 residues: CASRRTSGGAGELFF. CDR3 in DNA: TGTGCCAGCAGACGGACTAGCGGGGGGGCCGGGGAGCTGTTTTTT.

The rearrangement joins TRBV4-2 to TRBJ2-3, with 12 bases fitting TRBD2. The CDR3 loop spans 17 amino acids. Germline lookup yields CDR1 LGHNA and CDR2 YNFKEQ. With V trimmed by 0 bases and J by 1 base, 2 bases remained unmatched. The CDR3 sequence: CASSQDPSGGGTDTQYF. In DNA, the CDR3 is TGTGCCAGCAGCCAAGATCCTAGCGGGGGGGGCACAGATACGCAGTATTTT.

About this clone itself: Distinct nucleotide sequences in the sample also encode this CDR3. This sequence joins TRBV6-5 and TRBJ1-6; 12 bases map to TRBD1. CDR3 length: 16 residues. Unmatched junction bases numbered 2, after V lost 2 bases and J lost 6 bases. Germline CDR1 is MNHEY and CDR2 is SVGAGI. This chain's CDR3 is CASSYGTGGGNSPLHF. For the CDR3, the DNA is TGTGCCAGCAGTTACGGGACAGGGGGCGGTAATTCACCCCTCCACTTT.